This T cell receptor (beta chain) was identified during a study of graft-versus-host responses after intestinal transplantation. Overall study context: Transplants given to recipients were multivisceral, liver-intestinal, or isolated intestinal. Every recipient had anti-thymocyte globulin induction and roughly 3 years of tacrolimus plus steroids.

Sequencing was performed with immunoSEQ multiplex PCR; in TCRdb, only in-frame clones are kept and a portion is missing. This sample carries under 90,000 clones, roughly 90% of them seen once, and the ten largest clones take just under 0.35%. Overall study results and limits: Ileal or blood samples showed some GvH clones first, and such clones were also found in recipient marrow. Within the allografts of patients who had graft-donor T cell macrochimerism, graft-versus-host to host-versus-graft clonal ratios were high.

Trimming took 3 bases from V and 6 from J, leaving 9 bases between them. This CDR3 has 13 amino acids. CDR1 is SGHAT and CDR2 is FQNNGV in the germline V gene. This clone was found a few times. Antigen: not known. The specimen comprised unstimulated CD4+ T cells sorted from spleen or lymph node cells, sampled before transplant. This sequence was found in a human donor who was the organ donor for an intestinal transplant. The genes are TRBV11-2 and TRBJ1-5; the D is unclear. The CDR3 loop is CASSFSSSQPQHF. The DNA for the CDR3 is TGTGCCAGCAGCTTTTCTTCGTCTCAGCCCCAGCATTTT.